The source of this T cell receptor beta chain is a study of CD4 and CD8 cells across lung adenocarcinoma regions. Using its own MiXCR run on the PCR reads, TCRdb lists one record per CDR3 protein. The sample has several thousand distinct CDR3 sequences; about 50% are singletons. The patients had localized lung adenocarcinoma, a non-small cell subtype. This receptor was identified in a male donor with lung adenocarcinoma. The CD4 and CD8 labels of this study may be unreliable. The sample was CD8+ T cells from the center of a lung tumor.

The CDR3: CASSDQFQETQYF. In nucleotides, the CDR3 is TGTGCCAGCAGTGACCAGTTCCAAGAGACCCAGTACTTC. This rearrangement joins TRBV6-1 to TRBJ2-5; D not resolved. Germline assignment: CDR1 MNHNS and CDR2 SASEGT. Trimming pared 3 bases from V and 1 base from J, leaving 6 bases between. The CDR3 covers 13 residues.